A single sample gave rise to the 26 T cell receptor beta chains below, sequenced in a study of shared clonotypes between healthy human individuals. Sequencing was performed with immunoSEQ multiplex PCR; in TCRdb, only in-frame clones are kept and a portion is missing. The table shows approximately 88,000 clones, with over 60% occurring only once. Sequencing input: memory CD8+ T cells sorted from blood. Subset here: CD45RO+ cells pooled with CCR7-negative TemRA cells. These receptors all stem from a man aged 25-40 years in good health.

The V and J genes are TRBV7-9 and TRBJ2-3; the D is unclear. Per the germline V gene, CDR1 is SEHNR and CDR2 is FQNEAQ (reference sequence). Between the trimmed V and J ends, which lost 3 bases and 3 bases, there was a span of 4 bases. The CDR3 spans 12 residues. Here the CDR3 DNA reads TGTGCCAGCAGCTTGGAGACAGATACGCAGTATTTT. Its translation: CASSLETDTQYF.

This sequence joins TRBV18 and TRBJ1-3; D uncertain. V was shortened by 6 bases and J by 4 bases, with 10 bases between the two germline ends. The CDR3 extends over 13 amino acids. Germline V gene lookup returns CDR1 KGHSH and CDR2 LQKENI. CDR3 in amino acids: CASSLISGNTIYF. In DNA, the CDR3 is TGTGCCAGCTCGCTAATCTCAGGAAACACCATATATTTT.

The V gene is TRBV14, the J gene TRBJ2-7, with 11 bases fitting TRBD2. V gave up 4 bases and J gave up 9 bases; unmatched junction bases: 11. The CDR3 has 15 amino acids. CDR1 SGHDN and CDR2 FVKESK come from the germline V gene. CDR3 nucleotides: TGTGCCAGCAGCCGGATAGCGGGAGGGGTACGGAGGCAGTACTTC. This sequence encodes CASSRIAGGVRRQYF.

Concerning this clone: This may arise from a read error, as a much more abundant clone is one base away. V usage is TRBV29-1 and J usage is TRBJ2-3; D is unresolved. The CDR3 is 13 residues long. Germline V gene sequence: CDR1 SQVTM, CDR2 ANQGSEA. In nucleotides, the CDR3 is TGCAACGCCCGCGCTCTACATTTGGATACGCAGTATTTT. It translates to CNARALHLDTQYF.

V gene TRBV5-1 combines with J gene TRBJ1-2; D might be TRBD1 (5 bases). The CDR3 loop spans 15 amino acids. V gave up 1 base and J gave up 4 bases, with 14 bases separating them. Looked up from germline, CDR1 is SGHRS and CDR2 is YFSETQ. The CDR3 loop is CASSLRSDSIYGYTF. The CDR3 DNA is TGCGCCAGCAGCTTGAGGTCCGACAGTATCTATGGCTACACCTTC.

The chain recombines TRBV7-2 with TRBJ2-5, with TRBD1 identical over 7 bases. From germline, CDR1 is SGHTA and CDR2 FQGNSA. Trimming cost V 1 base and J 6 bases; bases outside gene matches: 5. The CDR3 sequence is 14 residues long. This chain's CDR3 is CASSLEGGIQTQYF. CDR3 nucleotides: TGTGCCAGCAGCTTAGAAGGGGGCATTCAGACCCAGTACTTC. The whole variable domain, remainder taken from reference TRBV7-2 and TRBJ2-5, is GAGVSQSPSNKVTEKGKDVELRCDPISGHTALYWYRQSLGQGLEFLIYFQGNSAPDKSGLPSDRFSAERTGGSVSTLTIQRTQQEDSAVYLCASSLEGGIQTQYFGPGTRLLVL.

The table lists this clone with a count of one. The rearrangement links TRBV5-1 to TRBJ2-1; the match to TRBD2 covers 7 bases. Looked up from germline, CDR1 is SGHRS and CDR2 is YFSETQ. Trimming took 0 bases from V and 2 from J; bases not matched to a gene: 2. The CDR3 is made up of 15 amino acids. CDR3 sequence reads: CASSLVGRAYNEQFF. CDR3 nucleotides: TGCGCCAGCAGCTTGGTAGGGAGGGCCTACAATGAGCAGTTCTTC. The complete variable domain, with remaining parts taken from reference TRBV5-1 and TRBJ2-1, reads KAGVTQTPRYLIKTRGQQVTLSCSPISGHRSVSWYQQTPGQGLQFLFEYFSETQRNKGNFPGRFSGRQFSNSRSEMNVSTLELGDSALYLCASSLVGRAYNEQFFGPGTRLTVL.

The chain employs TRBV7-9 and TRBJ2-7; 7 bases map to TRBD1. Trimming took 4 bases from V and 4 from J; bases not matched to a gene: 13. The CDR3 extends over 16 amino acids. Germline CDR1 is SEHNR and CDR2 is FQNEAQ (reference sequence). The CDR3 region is CASSSSLRTGSYEQYF. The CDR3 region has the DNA TGTGCCAGCAGCTCGTCCCTGCGGACAGGAAGTTACGAGCAGTACTTC. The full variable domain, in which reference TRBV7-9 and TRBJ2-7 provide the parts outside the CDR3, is DTGVSQNPRHKITKRGQNVTFRCDPISEHNRLYWYRQTLGQGPEFLTYFQNEAQLEKSRLLSDRFSAERPKGSFSTLEIQRTEQGDSAMYLCASSSSLRTGSYEQYFGPGTRLTVT.

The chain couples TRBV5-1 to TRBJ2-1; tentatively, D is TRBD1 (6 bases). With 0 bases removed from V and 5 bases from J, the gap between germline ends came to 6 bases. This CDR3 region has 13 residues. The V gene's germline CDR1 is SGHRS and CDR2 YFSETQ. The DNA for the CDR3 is TGCGCCAGCAGCTTGGGGGACAACAATGAGCAGTTCTTC. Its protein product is CASSLGDNNEQFF.

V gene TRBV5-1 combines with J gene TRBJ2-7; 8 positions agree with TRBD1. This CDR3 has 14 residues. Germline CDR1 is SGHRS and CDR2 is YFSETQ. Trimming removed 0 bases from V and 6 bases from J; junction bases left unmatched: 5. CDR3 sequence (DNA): TGCGCCAGCAGCTTGGGGACAGGGACCTCCGAGCAGTACTTC. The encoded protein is CASSLGTGTSEQYF.

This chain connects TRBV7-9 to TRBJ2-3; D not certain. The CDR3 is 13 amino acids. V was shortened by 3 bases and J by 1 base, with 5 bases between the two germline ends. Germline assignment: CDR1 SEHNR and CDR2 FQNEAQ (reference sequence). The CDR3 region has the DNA TGTGCCAGCAGCTTCGTGGGCACAGATACGCAGTATTTT. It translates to CASSFVGTDTQYF.

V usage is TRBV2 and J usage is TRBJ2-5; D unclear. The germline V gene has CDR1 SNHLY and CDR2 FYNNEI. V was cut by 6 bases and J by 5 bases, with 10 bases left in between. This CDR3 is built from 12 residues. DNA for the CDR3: TGTGCCAGCAGCCCCCTTCGGGAGACCCAGTACTTC. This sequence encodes CASSPLRETQYF.

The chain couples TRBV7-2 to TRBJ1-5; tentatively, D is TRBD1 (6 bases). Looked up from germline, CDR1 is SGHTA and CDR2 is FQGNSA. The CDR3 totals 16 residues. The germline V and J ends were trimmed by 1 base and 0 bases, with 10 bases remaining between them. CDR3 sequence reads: CASSLGGPYSNQPQHF. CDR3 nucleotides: TGTGCCAGCAGCTTAGGGGGGCCCTATAGCAATCAGCCCCAGCATTTT.

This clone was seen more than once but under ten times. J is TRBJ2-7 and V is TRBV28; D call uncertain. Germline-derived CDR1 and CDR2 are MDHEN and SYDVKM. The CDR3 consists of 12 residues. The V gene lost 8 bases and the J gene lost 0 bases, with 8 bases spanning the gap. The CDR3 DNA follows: TGTGCCAGCGCTGGCTACTCCTACGAGCAGTACTTC. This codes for CASAGYSYEQYF. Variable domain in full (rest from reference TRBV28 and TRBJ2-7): DVKVTQSSRYLVKRTGEKVFLECVQDMDHENMFWYRQDPGLGLRLIYFSYDVKMKEKGDIPEGYSVSREKKERFSLILESASTNQTSMYLCASAGYSYEQYFGPGTRLTVT.

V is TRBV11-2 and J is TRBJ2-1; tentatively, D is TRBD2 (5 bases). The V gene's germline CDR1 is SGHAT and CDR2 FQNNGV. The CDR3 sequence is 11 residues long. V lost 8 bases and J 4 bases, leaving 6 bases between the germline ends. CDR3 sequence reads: CASGLYNEQFF. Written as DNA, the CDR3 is TGTGCCAGCGGACTTTACAATGAGCAGTTCTTC. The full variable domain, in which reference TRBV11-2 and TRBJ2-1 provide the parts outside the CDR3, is EAGVAQSPRYKIIEKRQSVAFWCNPISGHATLYWYQQILGQGPKLLIQFQNNGVVDDSQLPKDRFSAERLKGVDSTLKIQPAKLEDSAVYLCASGLYNEQFFGPGTRLTVL.

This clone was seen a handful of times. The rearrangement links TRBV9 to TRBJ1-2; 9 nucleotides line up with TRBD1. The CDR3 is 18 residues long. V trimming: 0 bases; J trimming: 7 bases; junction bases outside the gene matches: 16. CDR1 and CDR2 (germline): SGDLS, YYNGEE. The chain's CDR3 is CASSVASPGQGMTGGYTF. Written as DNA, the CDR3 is TGTGCCAGCAGCGTAGCCTCACCGGGACAGGGAATGACTGGTGGCTACACCTTC.

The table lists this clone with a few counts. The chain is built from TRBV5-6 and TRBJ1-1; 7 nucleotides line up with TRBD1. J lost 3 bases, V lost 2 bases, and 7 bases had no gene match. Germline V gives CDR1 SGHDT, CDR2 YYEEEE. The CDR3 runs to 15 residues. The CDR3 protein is CASSLQGPGDTEAFF. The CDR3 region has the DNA TGTGCCAGCAGCTTACAGGGGCCTGGGGACACTGAAGCTTTCTTT.

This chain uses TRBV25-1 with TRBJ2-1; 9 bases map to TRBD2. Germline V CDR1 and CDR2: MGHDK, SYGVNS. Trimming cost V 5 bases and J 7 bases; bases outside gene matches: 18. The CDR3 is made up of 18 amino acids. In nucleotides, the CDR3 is TGTGCCAGCAGTTCCTCCGGGACTAGCATTCGAGCAGGGAATGAGCAGTTCTTC. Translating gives CASSSSGTSIRAGNEQFF.

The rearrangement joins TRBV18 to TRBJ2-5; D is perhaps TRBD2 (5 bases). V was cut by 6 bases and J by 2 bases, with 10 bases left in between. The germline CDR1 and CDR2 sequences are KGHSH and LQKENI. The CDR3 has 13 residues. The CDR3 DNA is TGTGCCAGCTCCTTCGGGGAACAAGAGACCCAGTACTTC. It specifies CASSFGEQETQYF. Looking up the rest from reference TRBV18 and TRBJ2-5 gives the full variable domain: NAGVMQNPRHLVRRRGQEARLRCSPMKGHSHVYWYRQLPEEGLKFMVYLQKENIIDESGMPKERFSAEFPKEGPSILRIQQVVRGDSAAYFCASSFGEQETQYFGPGTRLLVL.

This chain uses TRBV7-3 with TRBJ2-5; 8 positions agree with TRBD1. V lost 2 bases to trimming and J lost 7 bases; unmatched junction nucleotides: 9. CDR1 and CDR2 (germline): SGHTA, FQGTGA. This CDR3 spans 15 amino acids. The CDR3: CASSLVRTGTVTQYF. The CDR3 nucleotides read TGTGCCAGCAGCTTAGTTCGGACAGGGACGGTGACCCAGTACTTC.

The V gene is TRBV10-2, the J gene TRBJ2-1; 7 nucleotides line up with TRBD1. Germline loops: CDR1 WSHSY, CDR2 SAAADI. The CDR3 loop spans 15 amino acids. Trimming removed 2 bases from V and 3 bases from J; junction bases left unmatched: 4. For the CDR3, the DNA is TGCGCCAGCAGTGAGCGGCAGGGGGTCTACAATGAGCAGTTCTTC. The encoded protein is CASSERQGVYNEQFF.

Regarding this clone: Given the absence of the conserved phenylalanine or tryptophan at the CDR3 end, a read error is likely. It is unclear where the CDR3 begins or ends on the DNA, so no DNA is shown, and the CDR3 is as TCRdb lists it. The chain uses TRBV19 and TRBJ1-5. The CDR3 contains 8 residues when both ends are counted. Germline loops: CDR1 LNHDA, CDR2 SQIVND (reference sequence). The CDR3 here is CASTPKVA.

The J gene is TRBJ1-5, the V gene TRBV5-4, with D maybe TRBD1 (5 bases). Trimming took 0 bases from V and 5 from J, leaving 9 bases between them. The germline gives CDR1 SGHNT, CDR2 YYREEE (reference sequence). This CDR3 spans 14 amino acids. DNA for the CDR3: TGTGCCAGCAGCTTGGAGGGGACTTATCAGCCCCAGCATTTT. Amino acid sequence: CASSLEGTYQPQHF.

Here the CDR3 reads CASSLEGLWDRETQYF. CDR3 DNA: TGTGCCAGCAGCTTAGAGGGACTCTGGGATAGGGAGACCCAGTACTTC. The rearrangement links TRBV7-2 to TRBJ2-5; D is possibly TRBD2 (6 bases). The CDR3 is made up of 16 amino acids. CDR1 and CDR2 (germline): SGHTA, FQGNSA. Deletions cut 1 base from V and 5 bases from J, with 17 bases between.

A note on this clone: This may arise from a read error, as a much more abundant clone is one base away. DNA of the CDR3: TGTGCCAGCCGGGACATCTCCTACGAGCAGTACTTC. Its protein is CASRDISYEQYF. This rearrangement joins TRBV25-1 to TRBJ2-7; possible D gene TRBD1, 6 bases. In germline, CDR1 is MGHDK, CDR2 SYGVNS. The CDR3 runs 12 residues. The germline V and J ends were trimmed by 8 bases and 0 bases, with 8 bases remaining between them.

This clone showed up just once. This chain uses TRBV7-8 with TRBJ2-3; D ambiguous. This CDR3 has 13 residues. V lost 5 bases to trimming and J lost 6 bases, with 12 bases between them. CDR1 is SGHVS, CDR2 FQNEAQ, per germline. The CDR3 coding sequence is TGTGCCAGCAGCCTACTGATGTGGGATACGCAGTATTTT. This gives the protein CASSLLMWDTQYF.